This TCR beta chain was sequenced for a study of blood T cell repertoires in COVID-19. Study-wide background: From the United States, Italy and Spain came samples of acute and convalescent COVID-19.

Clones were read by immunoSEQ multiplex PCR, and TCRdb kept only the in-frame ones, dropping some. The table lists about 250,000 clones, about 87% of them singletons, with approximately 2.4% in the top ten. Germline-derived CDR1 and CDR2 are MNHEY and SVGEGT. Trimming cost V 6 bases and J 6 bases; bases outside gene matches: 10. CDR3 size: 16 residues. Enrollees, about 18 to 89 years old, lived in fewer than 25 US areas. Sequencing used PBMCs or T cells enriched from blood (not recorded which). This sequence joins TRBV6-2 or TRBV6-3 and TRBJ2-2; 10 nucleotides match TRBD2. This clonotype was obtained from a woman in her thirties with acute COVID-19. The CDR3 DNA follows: TGTGCCAGCAGCTCCGGGACTAGCGTGTCCGCCGGGGAGCTGTTTTTT. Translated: CASSSGTSVSAGELFF.